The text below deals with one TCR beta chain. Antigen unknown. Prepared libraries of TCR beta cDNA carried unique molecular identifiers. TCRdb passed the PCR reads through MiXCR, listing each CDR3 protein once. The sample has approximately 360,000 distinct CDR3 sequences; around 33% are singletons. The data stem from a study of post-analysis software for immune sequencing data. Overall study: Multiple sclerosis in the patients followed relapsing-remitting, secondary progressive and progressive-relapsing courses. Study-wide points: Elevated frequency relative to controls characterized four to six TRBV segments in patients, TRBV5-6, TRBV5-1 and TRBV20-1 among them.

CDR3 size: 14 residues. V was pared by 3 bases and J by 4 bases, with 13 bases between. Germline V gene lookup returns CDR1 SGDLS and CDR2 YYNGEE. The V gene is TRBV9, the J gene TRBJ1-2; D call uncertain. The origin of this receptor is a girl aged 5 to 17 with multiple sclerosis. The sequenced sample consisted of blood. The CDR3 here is CASSASAYGYGYTF. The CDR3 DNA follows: TGTGCCAGCAGCGCCTCAGCCTATGGCTATGGCTACACCTTC.